Here is one T cell receptor (beta chain) with its context. What it recognizes is unknown. Some clones are missing from TCRdb's copy, which holds only in-frame ones; the method was immunoSEQ multiplex PCR. This table holds roughly 68,000 clones, 95% to 96% found once. This entry comes from a study of cytomegalovirus exposure and HLA in healthy donors. Broader study findings: Clusters of TCRs from the first cohort tended to co-occur in the 100 to 150 validation repertoires (as a later analysis found). Most observed TCR sequences were rare, whereas some public TCRs were detected in many donors.

J gave up 4 bases and V 4 bases, and 11 bases lay outside the gene matches. The CDR3 has 17 residues. The V gene's germline CDR1 is SGHVS and CDR2 FQNEAQ. Sequencing used PBMCs. The chain carries TRBV7-8 and TRBJ1-3; 9 bases line up with TRBD1. The TCR was taken from a woman under 30 in good health and CMV-seropositive. In DNA form, the CDR3 reads TGTGCCAGCAGCTCAGCCCGGAACAGGGGGCAAGGAAACACCATATATTTT. Its protein product is CASSSARNRGQGNTIYF.